The 12 T cell receptor beta chains reported below all come from one sample, sequenced in a study of patients and donors after allogeneic stem cell transplantation. TCRdb passed the RT-PCR reads through MiXCR, listing each CDR3 protein once. Of hundreds of thousands of distinct CDR3 sequences in the sample, approximately 16% were seen once. The sequenced sample consisted of blood, either unsorted or a sorted T cell fraction (not recorded which). These receptors originate from a human donor who was either an allogeneic HSCT recipient or a stem cell or donor lymphocyte infusion donor (not recorded which). It is not recorded whose cells these are; they may come from a transplant donor.

CDR3 amino acids: CASSPGSGRSADTQYF. CDR3 coding DNA: TGTGCCAGCAGTCCCGGCAGCGGGAGAAGCGCAGATACGCAGTATTTT. The V gene is TRBV12-3 or TRBV12-4, the J gene TRBJ2-3; TRBD2 agrees at 8 bases. V gave up 5 bases and J gave up 4 bases; unmatched junction bases: 11. The CDR3 sequence is 16 residues long.

The chain joins TRBV4-1 to TRBJ1-2; D remains unclear. The CDR3 totals 11 residues. Trimming removed 5 bases from V and 7 bases from J, with 8 bases in between. The germline CDR1 and CDR2 sequences are MGHRA and YSYEKL. The CDR3 protein is CASSSYLGYTF. Here the CDR3 DNA reads TGCGCCAGCAGCTCCTATCTTGGCTACACCTTC.

The chain couples TRBV7-3 to TRBJ2-1; no reliable D call. The V gene lost 4 bases and the J gene lost 8 bases, with 12 bases spanning the gap. There are 13 residues in the CDR3. CDR1 is SGHTA and CDR2 is FQGTGA in the germline V gene. The CDR3 bases are TGTGCCAGCAGCTCCATTCTCAACGATGAGCAGTTCTTC. It translates to CASSSILNDEQFF.

V gene TRBV7-2 combines with J gene TRBJ2-4, with 9 bases matching TRBD1. The V gene end was trimmed by 3 bases and the J gene end by 0 bases; junction bases not matched to a gene: 6. This CDR3 region has 17 residues. Germline CDR1 and CDR2: SGHTA and FQGNSA. As DNA, the CDR3 is TGTGCCAGCAGCTTTGGACAGGGGTTGGTAGCCAAAAACATTCAGTACTTC. Translating gives CASSFGQGLVAKNIQYF.

Ten or more counts support this clonotype. This chain connects TRBV12-3 or TRBV12-4 to TRBJ2-7, with TRBD1 matching 10 bases. V shed 2 bases and J 5 bases; nucleotides not matched to a gene: 6. This CDR3 is built from 15 residues. CDR3 protein: CASSLLGQGVHEQYF. CDR3 DNA: TGTGCCAGCAGTTTATTAGGACAGGGGGTCCACGAGCAGTACTTC.

This clonotype was detected many times. The rearrangement links TRBV29-1 to TRBJ2-1; 10 nucleotides agree with TRBD2. Trimming removed 3 bases from V and 10 bases from J; junction bases left unmatched: 6. The germline V gene encodes CDR1 SQVTM and CDR2 ANQGSEA. CDR3 length: 13 amino acids. The DNA of the CDR3 is TGCAGCGTTGAGGGGTCACTAGCGGGAGAGCAGTTCTTC. This encodes CSVEGSLAGEQFF.

A few counts support this clonotype. The J gene is TRBJ2-5, the V gene TRBV5-4, with unresolved D. This CDR3 region has 15 residues. Trimming shortened V by 1 base and J by 4 bases, and 14 bases separated the two germline ends. Germline V gives CDR1 SGHNT, CDR2 YYREEE (reference sequence). In DNA, the CDR3 is TGTGCCAGCAGCTTGTTCCGGGTTGTAGGAGAGACCCAGTACTTC. It codes for CASSLFRVVGETQYF.

The genes are TRBV20-1 and TRBJ1-5; D not resolved. The germline V gene encodes CDR1 DFQATT and CDR2 SNEGSKA (reference sequence). V lost 1 base and J lost 6, with 10 bases in between. The CDR3 contains 13 residues. The CDR3 DNA reads TGCAGTGCTAGAGGAGCGCCGGGTCAGCCCCAGCATTTT. It translates to CSARGAPGQPQHF.

This clonotype occurred a few times. This chain links TRBV18 with TRBJ1-5; 9 bases are shared with TRBD1. This CDR3 spans 15 amino acids. The V segment lost 4 bases and the J segment 6 bases; nucleotides outside the gene matches: 7. The germline V gene has CDR1 KGHSH and CDR2 LQKENI. CDR3 amino acids: CASSLSGTGFQPQHF. As DNA, the CDR3 is TGTGCCAGCTCACTTTCCGGGACAGGGTTTCAGCCCCAGCATTTT.

The chain joins TRBV4-3 to TRBJ1-6, with D uncertain. V lost 0 bases and J 11 bases, leaving 11 bases between the germline ends. Germline CDR1 and CDR2: LGHNA and YSLEER. The CDR3 has 14 amino acids. CDR3 loop: CASSQDLARPPLHF. As DNA, the CDR3 is TGCGCCAGCAGCCAAGATCTGGCGCGACCACCCCTCCACTTT.

The rearrangement uses TRBV20-1 and TRBJ1-1, with TRBD1 as a possible D gene (6 bases). The germline V gene encodes CDR1 DFQATT and CDR2 SNEGSKA (reference sequence). V lost 6 bases, J lost 5 bases, and 16 bases lay in between. There are 13 residues in the CDR3. CDR3 in DNA: TGCAGTGCCCACGGGGGCGGACGGACTGAAGCTTTCTTT. Encoded protein: CSAHGGGRTEAFF.

DNA for the CDR3: TGTGCCTGGGTGCCGGGACTAGCGTTCTACAATGAGCAGTTCTTC. The encoded protein is CAWVPGLAFYNEQFF. The chain carries TRBV30 and TRBJ2-1, with 10 bases lining up with TRBD2. The germline V gene has CDR1 GTSNPN and CDR2 SVGIG (reference sequence). The V gene end was trimmed by 5 bases and the J gene end by 3 bases; junction bases not matched to a gene: 7. This CDR3 has 15 amino acids. Full variable domain (missing parts from reference TRBV30 and TRBJ2-1): SQTIHQWPATLVQPVGSPLSLECTVEGTSNPNLYWYRQAAGRGLQLLFYSVGIGQISSEVPQNLSASRPQDRQFILSSKKLLLSDSGFYLCAWVPGLAFYNEQFFGPGTRLTVL.